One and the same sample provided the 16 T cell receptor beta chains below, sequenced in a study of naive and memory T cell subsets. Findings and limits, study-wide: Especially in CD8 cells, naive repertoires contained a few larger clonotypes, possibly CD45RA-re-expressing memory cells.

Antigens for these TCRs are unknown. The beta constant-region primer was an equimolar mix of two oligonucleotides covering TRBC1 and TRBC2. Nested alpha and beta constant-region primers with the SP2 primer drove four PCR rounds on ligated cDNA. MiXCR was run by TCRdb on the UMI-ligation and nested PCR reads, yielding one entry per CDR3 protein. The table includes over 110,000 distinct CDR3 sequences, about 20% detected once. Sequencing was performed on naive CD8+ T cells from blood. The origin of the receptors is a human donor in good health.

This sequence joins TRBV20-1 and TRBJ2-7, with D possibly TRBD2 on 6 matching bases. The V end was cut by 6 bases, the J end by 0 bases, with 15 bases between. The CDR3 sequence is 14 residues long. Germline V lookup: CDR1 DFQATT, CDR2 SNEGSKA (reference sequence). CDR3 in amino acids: CSAAGDGSSYEQYF. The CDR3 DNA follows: TGCAGTGCCGCTGGGGACGGGAGCTCCTACGAGCAGTACTTC.

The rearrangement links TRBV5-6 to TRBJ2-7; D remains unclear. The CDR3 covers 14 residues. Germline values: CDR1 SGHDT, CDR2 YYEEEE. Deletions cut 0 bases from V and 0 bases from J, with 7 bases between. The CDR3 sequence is CASSLEVSSYEQYF. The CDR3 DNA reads TGTGCCAGCAGCTTGGAGGTCAGCTCCTACGAGCAGTACTTC.

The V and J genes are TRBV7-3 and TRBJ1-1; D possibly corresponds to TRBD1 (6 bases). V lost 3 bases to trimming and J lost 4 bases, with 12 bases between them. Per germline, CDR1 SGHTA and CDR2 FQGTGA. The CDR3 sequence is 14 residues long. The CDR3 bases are TGTGCCAGCAGCTTTACAGGGACGGGCACTGAAGCTTTCTTT. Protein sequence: CASSFTGTGTEAFF. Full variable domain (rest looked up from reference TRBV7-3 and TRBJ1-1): GAGVSQTPSNKVTEKGKYVELRCDPISGHTALYWYRQSLGQGPEFLIYFQGTGAADDSGLPNDRFFAVRPEGSVSTLKIQRTERGDSAVYLCASSFTGTGTEAFFGQGTRLTVV.

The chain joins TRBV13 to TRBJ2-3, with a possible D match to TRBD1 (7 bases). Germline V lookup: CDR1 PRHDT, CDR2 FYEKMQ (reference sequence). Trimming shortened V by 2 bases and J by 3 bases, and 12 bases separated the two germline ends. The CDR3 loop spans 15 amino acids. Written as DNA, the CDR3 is TGTGCCAGCAGCTTATGGGCAGGGGGGACAGATACGCAGTATTTT. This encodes CASSLWAGGTDTQYF.

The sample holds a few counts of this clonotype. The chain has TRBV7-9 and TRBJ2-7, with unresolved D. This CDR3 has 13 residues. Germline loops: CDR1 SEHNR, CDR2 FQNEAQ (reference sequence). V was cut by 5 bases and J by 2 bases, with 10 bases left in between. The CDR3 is CASSPDITYEQYF. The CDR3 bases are TGTGCCAGCAGCCCCGACATAACCTACGAGCAGTACTTC.

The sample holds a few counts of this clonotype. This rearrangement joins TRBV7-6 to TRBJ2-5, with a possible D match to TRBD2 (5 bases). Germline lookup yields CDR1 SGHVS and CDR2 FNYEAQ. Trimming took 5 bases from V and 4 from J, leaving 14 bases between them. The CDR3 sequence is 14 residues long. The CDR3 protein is CASSGLSVGETQYF. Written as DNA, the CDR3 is TGTGCCAGCAGCGGACTCTCGGTGGGAGAGACCCAGTACTTC.

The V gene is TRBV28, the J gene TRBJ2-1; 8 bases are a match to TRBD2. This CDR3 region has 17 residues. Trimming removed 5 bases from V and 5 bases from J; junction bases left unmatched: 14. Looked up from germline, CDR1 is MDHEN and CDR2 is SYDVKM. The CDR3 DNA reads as TGTGCCAGCAGTAATCGGGGGGGGCGATTCAACGACAATGAGCAGTTCTTC. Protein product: CASSNRGGRFNDNEQFF.

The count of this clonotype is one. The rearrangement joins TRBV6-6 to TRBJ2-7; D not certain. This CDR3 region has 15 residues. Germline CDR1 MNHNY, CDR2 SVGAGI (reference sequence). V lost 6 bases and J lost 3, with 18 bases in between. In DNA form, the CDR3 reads TGTGCCAGCAGCTTAGCCGGGCGCAGAGGCTACGAGCAGTACTTC. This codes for CASSLAGRRGYEQYF.

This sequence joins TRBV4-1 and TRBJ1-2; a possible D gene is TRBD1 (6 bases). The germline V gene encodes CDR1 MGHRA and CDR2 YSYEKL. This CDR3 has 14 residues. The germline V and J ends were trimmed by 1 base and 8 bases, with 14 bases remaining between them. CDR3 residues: CASSQGWTVTGYTF. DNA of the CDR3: TGCGCCAGCAGCCAAGGGTGGACAGTCACGGGCTACACCTTC.

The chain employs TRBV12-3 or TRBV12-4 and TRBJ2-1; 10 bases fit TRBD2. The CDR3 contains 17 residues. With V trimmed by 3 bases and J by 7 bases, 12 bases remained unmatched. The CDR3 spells CASSFPQREGLFNEQFF. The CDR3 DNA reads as TGTGCCAGCAGTTTCCCCCAGCGGGAGGGCCTATTTAATGAGCAGTTCTTC.

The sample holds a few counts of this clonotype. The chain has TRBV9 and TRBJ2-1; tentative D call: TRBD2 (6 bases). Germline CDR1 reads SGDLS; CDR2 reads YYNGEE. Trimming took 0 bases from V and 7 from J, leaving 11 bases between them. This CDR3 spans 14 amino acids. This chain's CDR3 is CASSVVSEGNEQFF. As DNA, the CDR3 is TGTGCCAGCAGCGTAGTTTCGGAGGGTAATGAGCAGTTCTTC. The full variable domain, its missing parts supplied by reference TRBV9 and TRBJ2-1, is DSGVTQTPKHLITATGQRVTLRCSPRSGDLSVYWYQQSLDQGLQFLIQYYNGEERAKGNILERFSAQQFPDLHSELNLSSLELGDSALYFCASSVVSEGNEQFFGPGTRLTVL.

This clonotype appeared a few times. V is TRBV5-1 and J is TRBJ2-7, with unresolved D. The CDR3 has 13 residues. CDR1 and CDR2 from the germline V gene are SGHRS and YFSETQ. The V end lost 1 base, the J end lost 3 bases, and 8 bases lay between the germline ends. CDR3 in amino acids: CASSLNSLYEQYF. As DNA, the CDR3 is TGCGCCAGCAGCTTGAACAGCCTCTACGAGCAGTACTTC.

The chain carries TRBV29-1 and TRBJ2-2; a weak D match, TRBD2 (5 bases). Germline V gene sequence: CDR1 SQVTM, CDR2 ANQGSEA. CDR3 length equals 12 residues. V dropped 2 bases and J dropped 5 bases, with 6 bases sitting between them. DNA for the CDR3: TGCAGCGTTGAACGGGGAACCGGGGAGCTGTTTTTT. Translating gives CSVERGTGELFF.

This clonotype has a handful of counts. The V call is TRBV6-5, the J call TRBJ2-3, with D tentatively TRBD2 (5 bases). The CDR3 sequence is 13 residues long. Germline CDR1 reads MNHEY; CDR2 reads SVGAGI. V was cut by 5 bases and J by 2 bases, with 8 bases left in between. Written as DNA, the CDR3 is TGTGCCAGCAGTCCCCGGGACACAGATACGCAGTATTTT. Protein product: CASSPRDTDTQYF.

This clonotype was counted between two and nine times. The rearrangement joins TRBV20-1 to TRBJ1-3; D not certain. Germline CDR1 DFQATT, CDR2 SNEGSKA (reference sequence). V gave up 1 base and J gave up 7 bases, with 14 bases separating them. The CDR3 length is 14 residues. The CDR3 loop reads CSARAPNHGNTIYF. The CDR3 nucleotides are TGCAGTGCTAGAGCGCCAAACCACGGGAACACCATATATTTT.

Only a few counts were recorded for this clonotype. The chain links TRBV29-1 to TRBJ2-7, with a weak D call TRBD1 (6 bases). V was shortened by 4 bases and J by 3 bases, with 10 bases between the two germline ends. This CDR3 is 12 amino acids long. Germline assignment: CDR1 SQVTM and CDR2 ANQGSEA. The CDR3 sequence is CSVGQGYYEQYF. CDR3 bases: TGCAGCGTTGGTCAGGGGTACTACGAGCAGTACTTC.